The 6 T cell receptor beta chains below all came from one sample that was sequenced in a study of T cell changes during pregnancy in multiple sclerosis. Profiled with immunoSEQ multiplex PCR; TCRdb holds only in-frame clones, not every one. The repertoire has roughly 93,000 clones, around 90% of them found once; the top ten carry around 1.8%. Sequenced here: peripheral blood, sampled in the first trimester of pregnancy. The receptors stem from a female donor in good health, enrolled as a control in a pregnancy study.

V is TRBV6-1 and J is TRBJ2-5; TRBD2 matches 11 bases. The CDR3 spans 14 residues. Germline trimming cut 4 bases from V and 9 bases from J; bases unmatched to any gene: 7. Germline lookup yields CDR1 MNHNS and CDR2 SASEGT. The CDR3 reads CASSGRLAGWAQYF. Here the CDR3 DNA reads TGTGCCAGCAGTGGCAGACTAGCGGGGTGGGCCCAGTACTTC.

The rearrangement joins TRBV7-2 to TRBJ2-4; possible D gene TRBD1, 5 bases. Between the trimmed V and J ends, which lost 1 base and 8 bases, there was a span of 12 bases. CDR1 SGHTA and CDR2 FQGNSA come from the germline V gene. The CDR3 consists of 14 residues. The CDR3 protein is CASSLGQGGDIQYF. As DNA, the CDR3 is TGTGCCAGCAGCTTAGGTCAGGGTGGAGACATTCAGTACTTC. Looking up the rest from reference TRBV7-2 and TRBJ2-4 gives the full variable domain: GAGVSQSPSNKVTEKGKDVELRCDPISGHTALYWYRQSLGQGLEFLIYFQGNSAPDKSGLPSDRFSAERTGGSVSTLTIQRTQQEDSAVYLCASSLGQGGDIQYFGAGTRLSVL.

The CDR3: CATNLLGQRQETQYF. The CDR3 coding sequence is TGTGCCACCAATCTACTGGGACAGAGACAAGAGACCCAGTACTTC. The V gene is TRBV5-4, the J gene TRBJ2-5; 7 bases align to TRBD1. CDR3 length equals 15 residues. The V segment lost 9 bases and the J segment 2 bases; nucleotides outside the gene matches: 13. Germline V CDR1 and CDR2: SGHNT, YYREEE (reference sequence).

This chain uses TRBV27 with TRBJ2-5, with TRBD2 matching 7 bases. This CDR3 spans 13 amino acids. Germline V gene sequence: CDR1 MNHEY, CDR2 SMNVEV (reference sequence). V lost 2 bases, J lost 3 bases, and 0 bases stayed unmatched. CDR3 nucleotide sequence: TGTGCCAGCAGTTTAGGGGGGGAAGAGACCCAGTACTTC. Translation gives CASSLGGEETQYF.

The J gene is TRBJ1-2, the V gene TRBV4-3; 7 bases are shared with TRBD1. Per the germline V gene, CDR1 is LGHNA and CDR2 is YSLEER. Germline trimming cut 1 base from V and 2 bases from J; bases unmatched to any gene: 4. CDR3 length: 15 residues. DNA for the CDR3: TGCGCCAGCAGCCAAGCGGACAGGAGGAACTATGGCTACACCTTC. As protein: CASSQADRRNYGYTF.

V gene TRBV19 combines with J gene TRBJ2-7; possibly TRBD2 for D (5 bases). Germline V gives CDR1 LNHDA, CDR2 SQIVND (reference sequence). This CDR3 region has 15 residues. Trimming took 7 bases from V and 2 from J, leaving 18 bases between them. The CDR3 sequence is CASNRPGTAPYEQYF. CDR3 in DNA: TGTGCCAGTAACCGACCGGGAACGGCCCCCTACGAGCAGTACTTC.